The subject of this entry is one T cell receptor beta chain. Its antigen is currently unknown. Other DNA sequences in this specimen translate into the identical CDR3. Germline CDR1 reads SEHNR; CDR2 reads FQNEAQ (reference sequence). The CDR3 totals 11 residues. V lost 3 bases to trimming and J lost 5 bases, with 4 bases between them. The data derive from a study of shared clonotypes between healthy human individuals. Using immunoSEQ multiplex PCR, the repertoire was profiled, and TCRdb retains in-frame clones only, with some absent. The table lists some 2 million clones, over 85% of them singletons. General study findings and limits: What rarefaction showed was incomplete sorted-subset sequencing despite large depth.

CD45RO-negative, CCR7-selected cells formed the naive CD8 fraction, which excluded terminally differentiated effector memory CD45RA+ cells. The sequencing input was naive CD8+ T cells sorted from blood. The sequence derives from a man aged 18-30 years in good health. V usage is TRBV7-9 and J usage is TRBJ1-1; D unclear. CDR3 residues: CASSFLTEAFF. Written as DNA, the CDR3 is TGTGCCAGCAGCTTCCTGACTGAAGCTTTCTTT.